This TCR beta chain was captured by sequencing in a study of post-analysis software for immune sequencing data. Unique molecular identifiers tagged the TCR beta cDNA libraries. TCRdb used MiXCR to reprocess the PCR reads, holding one entry per CDR3 protein. In the table there are fewer than 850,000 distinct CDR3 sequences, roughly 30% of which are singletons. A word on this clonotype: Its antigen remains unknown.

Germline V gene data show CDR1 as MDHEN and CDR2 as SYDVKM. V was trimmed by 1 base and J by 5 bases, leaving 2 bases between them. The CDR3 is 12 amino acids. Whole-study findings and limits: Included in a set of four or five TRBV segments more frequent in patients than controls were TRBV5-6, TRBV5-1 and TRBV20-1.

The receptor was isolated from a girl aged 10 to 17 with multiple sclerosis. The sequenced sample was blood. The chain joins TRBV28 to TRBJ2-2; D ambiguous. CDR3 amino acids: CASSLLTGELFF. CDR3 DNA sequence: TGTGCCAGCAGTTTATTGACCGGGGAGCTGTTTTTT.